Following are 26 T cell receptor beta chains from one sample sequenced in a study of molecular identifiers for immune sequencing clone quantification listed by TCRdb under 2018. Libraries were constructed by PCR. The data were produced on a NextSeq 500. TCRdb passed the public sequencing reads through fastp at Q25 and MiXCR, retaining productive beta sequences. Each record represents a unique CDR3 protein, reported with the most common genes and DNA among its rows. This sample comprises more than 550,000 distinct CDR3 sequences, about 25% of them detected only once. Together, the top ten hold around 0.78% of the sample. The specimen was naive CD8+ T cells from blood, with Jurkat cell RNA spiked in. Explained via the paper, the cell subset or site label denotes: FACS-sorted CD8+CD4-CCR7+CD45RA+ naive T cells. Receptor source: a human donor in good health. Some libraries in this study had Jurkat cell RNA spiked in.

The chain employs TRBV6-2 or TRBV6-3 and TRBJ2-7; 10 bases match TRBD2. The CDR3 runs 14 residues. Trimming removed 6 bases from V and 6 bases from J; junction bases left unmatched: 8. CDR1 MNHEY and CDR2 SVGEGT come from the germline V gene. The CDR3 DNA reads TGTGCCAGCAGGCCAGCGGGGGGGCAAGTCGAGCAGTACTTC. Translated, it gives CASRPAGGQVEQYF.

This clonotype was detected only a few times. The rearrangement uses TRBV12-3 or TRBV12-4 and TRBJ1-1; D not resolved. This CDR3 region has 13 residues. The germline V and J ends were trimmed by 6 bases and 3 bases, with 11 bases remaining between them. The CDR3 spells CASRDGRYTEAFF. For the CDR3, the DNA is TGTGCCAGCAGAGACGGAAGGTACACTGAAGCTTTCTTT.

This clonotype came up once. A much more abundant neighbour one base away suggests this may be a read error. The chain recombines TRBV27 with TRBJ2-7; TRBD2 agrees at 8 bases. V was clipped by 5 bases and J by 4 bases; unmatched bases: 10. The CDR3 totals 15 residues. Germline V CDR1 and CDR2: MNHEY, SMNVEV (reference sequence). This CDR3 is CASSLDPGGRYEQYF. DNA for the CDR3: TGTGCCAGCAGTCTGGACCCTGGCGGGAGGTACGAGCAGTACTTC.

The chain is built from TRBV7-6 and TRBJ1-5; tentatively, D is TRBD1 (6 bases). This CDR3 contains 13 residues. V was pared by 4 bases and J by 6 bases, with 10 bases between. CDR1 is SGHVS, CDR2 FNYEAQ, per germline. This chain's CDR3 is CASSSGEGQPQHF. The CDR3 DNA sequence: TGTGCCAGCAGCTCAGGGGAGGGTCAGCCCCAGCATTTT.

This clonotype turned up a few times. The V call is TRBV2, the J call TRBJ1-2; unclear D gene. The V gene's germline CDR1 is SNHLY and CDR2 FYNNEI. CDR3 length: 15 amino acids. The V end lost 4 bases, the J end lost 2 bases, and 14 bases lay between the germline ends. Written as DNA, the CDR3 is TGTGCCAGCAGTGGCCCTCGTGAGAGCAACTATGGCTACACCTTC. Its protein is CASSGPRESNYGYTF.

Turning to this clonotype: A clone one base away is much larger, so this may be a read error. The chain employs TRBV5-3 and TRBJ1-6; 8 bases match TRBD1. TRBV5-3 is an ORF for which the function is uncertain. V shed 8 bases, J shed 10 bases, and the junction held 11 bases outside the gene matches. The CDR3 covers 14 residues. The CDR3 nucleotides are TGTGCCAGCAGCCGTGGACAGGGTAAATCACCCCTCCACTTT. Protein sequence: CASSRGQGKSPLHF.

The J gene is TRBJ2-2, the V gene TRBV4-3, with D unresolved. Germline V gene data show CDR1 as LGHNA and CDR2 as YSLEER. The V end lost 3 bases, the J end lost 5 bases, and 10 bases lay between the germline ends. The CDR3 has 14 residues. CDR3 bases: TGCGCCAGCAGCCATAGTCAGGCGACCGGGGAGCTGTTTTTT. The encoded protein is CASSHSQATGELFF.

This clonotype was observed once. A much larger clone is a single base away; this may be a read error. The chain recombines TRBV29-1 with TRBJ2-5; D call uncertain. This CDR3 contains 14 residues. Per germline, CDR1 SQVTM and CDR2 ANQGSEA. This CDR3 is CGVDPQAVGETQYF. As DNA, the CDR3 is TGCGGCGTTGATCCCCAGGCAGTAGGAGAGACCCAGTACTTC.

The chain has TRBV9 and TRBJ2-3, with D unclear. The CDR3 is 15 amino acids. The V gene's germline CDR1 is SGDLS and CDR2 YYNGEE. Deletions cut 0 bases from V and 0 bases from J, with 8 bases between. CDR3 nucleotide sequence: TGTGCCAGCAGCGTAGGGATAACTAGCACAGATACGCAGTATTTT. Amino acids: CASSVGITSTDTQYF.

The table lists this clonotype with a few counts. The genes are TRBV15 and TRBJ2-7, with unresolved D. Trimming took 4 bases from V and 3 from J, leaving 13 bases between them. Looked up from germline, CDR1 is LNHNV and CDR2 is YYDKDF (reference sequence). The CDR3 contains 14 residues. The CDR3 DNA reads as TGTGCCACCAGCATGGCCACCACCTACTACGAGCAGTACTTC. Amino acid sequence: CATSMATTYYEQYF.

The chain links TRBV6-2 or TRBV6-3 to TRBJ1-6, with unresolved D. Trimming cost V 2 bases and J 10 bases, with 6 bases left between them. Germline assignment: CDR1 MNHEY and CDR2 SVGEGT. The CDR3 spans 12 residues. CDR3 nucleotide sequence: TGTGCCAGCAGTTACGCGGGGTCACCCCTCCACTTT. Translation gives CASSYAGSPLHF.

The V gene is TRBV9, the J gene TRBJ2-5, with 9 bases lining up with TRBD2. The CDR3 length is 14 residues. Germline values: CDR1 SGDLS, CDR2 YYNGEE. J was trimmed by 4 bases and V by 2 bases; bases with no gene match: 3. CDR3 in DNA: TGTGCCAGCAGCGTGCTAGCGGGGACAGAGACCCAGTACTTC. Translation: CASSVLAGTETQYF.

This clonotype was counted at least ten times. CDR3 sequence (DNA): TGTGCCAGCAGTTCCCCGATCGACAGGTTTGATGAGCAGTTCTTC. Residues: CASSSPIDRFDEQFF. The chain combines TRBV6-5 with TRBJ2-1; D may be TRBD1 (6 bases). The germline CDR1 and CDR2 sequences are MNHEY and SVGAGI. Between the trimmed V and J ends, which lost 4 bases and 8 bases, there was a span of 18 bases. The CDR3 is 15 amino acids.

To note about this clonotype: With a much larger clone just one base away, this may be a read error. The chain carries TRBV29-1 and TRBJ2-5; D not certain. Per the germline V gene, CDR1 is SQVTM and CDR2 is ANQGSEA. The CDR3 totals 15 residues. The CDR3 spells CSIDAPGHAAETQYF. In DNA form, the CDR3 reads TGCAGCATTGACGCTCCAGGCCACGCGGCGGAGACCCAGTACTTC.

There are many counts of this clonotype. The gene calls are TRBV20-1 and TRBJ1-5; perhaps TRBD1 as D (6 bases). Germline values: CDR1 DFQATT, CDR2 SNEGSKA (reference sequence). The CDR3 runs 18 residues. V was pared by 0 bases and J by 0 bases, with 18 bases between. The CDR3 loop reads CSARDDRREDNSNQPQHF. CDR3 sequence (DNA): TGCAGTGCTAGAGACGACAGGCGAGAGGATAATAGCAATCAGCCCCAGCATTTT.

This sequence joins TRBV28 and TRBJ2-3; TRBD2 agrees at 8 bases. This CDR3 comprises 15 residues. In germline, CDR1 is MDHEN, CDR2 SYDVKM. V lost 7 bases to trimming and J lost 5 bases; unmatched junction nucleotides: 11. CDR3 DNA: TGTGCCAGCATTCAAGGATTAGCGGGAAGAGATACGCAGTATTTT. Its protein is CASIQGLAGRDTQYF.

In the case of this clonotype: This may arise from a read error, as a much more abundant clone is one base away. The chain has TRBV6-1 and TRBJ1-1; D gene uncertain. CDR3 length: 11 residues. V dropped 10 bases and J dropped 3 bases, with 9 bases sitting between them. Germline-derived CDR1 and CDR2 are MNHNS and SASEGT. The CDR3 nucleotides are TGTGCCACCGGCCGCTACACTGAAGCTTTCTTT. Protein sequence: CATGRYTEAFF.

This clonotype was detected only a few times. This chain uses TRBV6-2 or TRBV6-3 with TRBJ2-3, with TRBD2 matching 13 bases. This CDR3 spans 17 amino acids. Germline V CDR1 and CDR2: MNHEY, SVGEGT. V shed 4 bases, J shed 2 bases, and the junction held 6 bases outside the gene matches. This chain's CDR3 is CASSWGLAGPSTDTQYF. DNA of the CDR3: TGTGCCAGCAGTTGGGGACTAGCGGGGCCCTCCACAGATACGCAGTATTTT.

In this sample, this clonotype turned up many times. The gene calls are TRBV3-1 and TRBJ2-7; maybe TRBD1 (6 bases). Deletions cut 4 bases from V and 7 bases from J, with 17 bases between. Germline CDR1 LGHDT, CDR2 YNNKEL (reference sequence). The CDR3 has 14 amino acids. The CDR3 DNA is TGTGCCAGCAGCCCTCCGACAGGAGCAAGGGAGCAGTACTTC. Translation gives CASSPPTGAREQYF.

A few counts support this clonotype. The chain employs TRBV2 and TRBJ2-7; TRBD1 matches at 7 bases. J lost 4 bases, V lost 7 bases, and 4 bases had no gene match. The CDR3 spans 12 residues. Germline lookup yields CDR1 SNHLY and CDR2 FYNNEI. As DNA, the CDR3 is TGTGCCAGCACGCAGACAGGGTACGAGCAGTACTTC. Translation: CASTQTGYEQYF.

This clonotype was detected ten times or more. The chain has TRBV7-2 and TRBJ2-7; TRBD1 matches 7 bases. The trim removed 5 bases at V and 6 bases at J, leaving 10 bases unmatched. The CDR3 spans 14 residues. The germline V gene has CDR1 SGHTA and CDR2 FQGNSA. CDR3 nucleotide sequence: TGTGCCAGCAGCCACGGGGACAGCCAAATCGAGCAGTACTTC. It is translated as CASSHGDSQIEQYF.

The CDR3 DNA is TGTGCCAGCAGCCCCAAGGACAGAAACATTCAGTACTTC. Translating it yields CASSPKDRNIQYF. This chain links TRBV13 with TRBJ2-4; maybe TRBD1 (6 bases). Germline V gene sequence: CDR1 PRHDT, CDR2 FYEKMQ (reference sequence). Trimming cost V 5 bases and J 6 bases, with 11 bases left between them. The CDR3 totals 13 residues.

As to this clonotype: This may be a read error, as it is one base from a much larger clone. The rearrangement joins TRBV24-1 to TRBJ2-3, with D unresolved. The CDR3 runs 12 residues. Trimming pared 7 bases from V and 8 bases from J, leaving 12 bases between. Per germline, CDR1 KGHDR and CDR2 SFDVKD. Here the CDR3 DNA reads TGTGCCACCAGCAGTTATACGGGTACGCAGTATTTT. Protein sequence: CATSSYTGTQYF.

The chain joins TRBV19 to TRBJ1-5; possibly TRBD1 for D (6 bases). This CDR3 region has 16 residues. The V and J ends lost 1 base and 0 bases respectively, with 10 bases between them. Germline V gene sequence: CDR1 LNHDA, CDR2 SQIVND (reference sequence). The CDR3 spells CASSIGQGHSNQPQHF. CDR3 bases: TGTGCCAGTAGTATAGGCCAGGGACATAGCAATCAGCCCCAGCATTTT.

This CDR3 is CASSQDLGTPYEQYF. In nucleotides, the CDR3 is TGCGCCAGCAGCCAAGATCTAGGGACCCCCTACGAGCAGTACTTC. The V gene is TRBV4-1, the J gene TRBJ2-7, with D perhaps given as TRBD1 or TRBD2 (5 bases each). Germline values: CDR1 MGHRA, CDR2 YSYEKL. Trimming cost V 0 bases and J 2 bases, with 11 bases left between them. CDR3 length equals 15 residues.

This clonotype was seen only a few times. The chain has TRBV28 and TRBJ1-3; the D is unclear. The CDR3 runs to 13 residues. Deletions cut 8 bases from V and 2 bases from J, with 10 bases between. Germline loops: CDR1 MDHEN, CDR2 SYDVKM. In nucleotides, the CDR3 is TGTGCCAGCCTGGGCCGCGCTGGAAACACCATATATTTT. This translates into CASLGRAGNTIYF. Together with reference TRBV28 and TRBJ1-3, the CDR3 gives the full variable domain: DVKVTQSSRYLVKRTGEKVFLECVQDMDHENMFWYRQDPGLGLRLIYFSYDVKMKEKGDIPEGYSVSREKKERFSLILESASTNQTSMYLCASLGRAGNTIYFGEGSWLTVV.